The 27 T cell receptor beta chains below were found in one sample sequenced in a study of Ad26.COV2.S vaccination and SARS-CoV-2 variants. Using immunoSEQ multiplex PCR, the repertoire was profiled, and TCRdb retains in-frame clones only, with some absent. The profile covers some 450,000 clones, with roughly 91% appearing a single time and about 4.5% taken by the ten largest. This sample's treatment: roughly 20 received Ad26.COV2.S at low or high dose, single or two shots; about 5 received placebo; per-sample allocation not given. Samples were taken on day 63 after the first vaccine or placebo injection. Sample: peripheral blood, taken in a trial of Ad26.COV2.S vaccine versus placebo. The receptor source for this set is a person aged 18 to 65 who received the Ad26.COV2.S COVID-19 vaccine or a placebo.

The CDR3 loop reads CASSSSSLGVEETQYF. The DNA for the CDR3 is TGTGCCAGCAGTTCCTCCTCCCTAGGGGTGGAAGAGACCCAGTACTTC. The gene calls are TRBV28 and TRBJ2-5; tentatively, D is TRBD1 (5 bases). Germline V CDR1 and CDR2: MDHEN, SYDVKM. The CDR3 runs to 16 residues. Trimming took off 4 bases at V and 3 bases at J, with 18 bases between the two ends.

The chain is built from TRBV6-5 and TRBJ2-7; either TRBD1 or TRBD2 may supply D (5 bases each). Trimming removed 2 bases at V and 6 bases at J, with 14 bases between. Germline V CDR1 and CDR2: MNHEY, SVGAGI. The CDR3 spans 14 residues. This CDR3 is CASSYGTVSAEQYF. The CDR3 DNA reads TGTGCCAGCAGTTACGGGACCGTATCGGCCGAGCAGTACTTC.

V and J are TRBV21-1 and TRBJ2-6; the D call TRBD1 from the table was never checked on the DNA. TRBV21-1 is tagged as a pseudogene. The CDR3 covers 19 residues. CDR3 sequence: CASSSTGRQESSGANVLTF. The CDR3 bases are TGTGCCAGCAGCTCCACGGGGAGACAGGAGAGCTCTGGGGCCAACGTCCTGACTTTC.

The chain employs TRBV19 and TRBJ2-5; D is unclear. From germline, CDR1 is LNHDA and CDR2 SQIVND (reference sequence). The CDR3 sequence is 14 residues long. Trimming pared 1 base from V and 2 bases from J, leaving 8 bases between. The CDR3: CASSIVGIQETQYF. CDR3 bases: TGTGCCAGTAGTATAGTTGGGATTCAAGAGACCCAGTACTTC.

CDR3 residues: CASSSSTGNTGELFF. CDR3 DNA: TGTGCCAGCAGCTCCTCGACAGGGAACACCGGGGAGCTGTTTTTT. This chain joins TRBV9 and TRBJ2-2; maybe TRBD1 (6 bases). This CDR3 contains 15 residues. Germline V gene data show CDR1 as SGDLS and CDR2 as YYNGEE. Trimming removed 4 bases at V and 1 base at J, with 11 bases between.

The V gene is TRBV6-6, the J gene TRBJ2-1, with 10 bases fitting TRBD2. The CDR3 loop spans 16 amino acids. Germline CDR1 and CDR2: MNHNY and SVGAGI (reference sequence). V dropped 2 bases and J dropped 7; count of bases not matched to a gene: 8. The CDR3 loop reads CASSYPTSGVGNEQFF. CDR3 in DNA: TGTGCCAGCAGTTACCCCACTAGCGGGGTGGGTAATGAGCAGTTCTTC.

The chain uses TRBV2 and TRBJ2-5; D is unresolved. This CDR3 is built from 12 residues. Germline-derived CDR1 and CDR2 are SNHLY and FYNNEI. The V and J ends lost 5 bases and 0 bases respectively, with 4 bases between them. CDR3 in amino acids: CASSWYQETQYF. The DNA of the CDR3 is TGTGCCAGCAGTTGGTACCAAGAGACCCAGTACTTC.

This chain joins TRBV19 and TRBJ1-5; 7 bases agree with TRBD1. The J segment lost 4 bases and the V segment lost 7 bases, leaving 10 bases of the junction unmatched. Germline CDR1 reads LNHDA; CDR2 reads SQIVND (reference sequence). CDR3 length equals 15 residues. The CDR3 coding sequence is TGTGCCAGTACCTCAACAGGGGCCCGAAATCAGCCCCAGCATTTT. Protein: CASTSTGARNQPQHF.

For the CDR3, the DNA is TGTGCCAGCAGCGGAGGGGATAGGAGCACAGATACGCAGTATTTT. Its translation is CASSGGDRSTDTQYF. This chain uses TRBV9 with TRBJ2-3; D may match TRBD1 or TRBD2 (5 bases each). Germline CDR1 SGDLS, CDR2 YYNGEE. The V and J ends lost 3 bases and 0 bases respectively, with 11 bases between them. This CDR3 has 15 amino acids.

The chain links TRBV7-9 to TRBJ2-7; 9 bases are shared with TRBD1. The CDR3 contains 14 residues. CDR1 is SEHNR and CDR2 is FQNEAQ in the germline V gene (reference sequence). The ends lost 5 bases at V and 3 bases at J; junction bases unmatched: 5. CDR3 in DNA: TGTGCCAGCAGCGGGGACAGGGCAATCTACGAGCAGTACTTC. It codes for CASSGDRAIYEQYF.

The CDR3 nucleotides are TGTGCCAGCAGCTTAACCCCGGGAATGGGGGAAAAACTGTTTTTT. Protein sequence: CASSLTPGMGEKLFF. This chain uses TRBV7-8 with TRBJ1-4; no clear D. V lost 2 bases and J 8 bases, leaving 15 bases between the germline ends. The CDR3 is made up of 15 amino acids. Germline CDR1 SGHVS, CDR2 FQNEAQ.

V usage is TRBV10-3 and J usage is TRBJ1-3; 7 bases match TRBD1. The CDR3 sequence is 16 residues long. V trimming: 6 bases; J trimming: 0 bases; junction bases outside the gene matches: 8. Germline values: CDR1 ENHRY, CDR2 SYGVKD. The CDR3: CAIRGDSLGSGNTIYF. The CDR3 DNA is TGTGCCATCAGGGGGGACAGCCTAGGCTCTGGAAACACCATATATTTT.

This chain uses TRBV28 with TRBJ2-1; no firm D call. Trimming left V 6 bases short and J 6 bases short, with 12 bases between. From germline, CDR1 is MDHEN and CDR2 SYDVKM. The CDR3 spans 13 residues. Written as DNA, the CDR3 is TGTGCCAGCAGCCCTTCGATAGTCAATGAGCAGTTCTTC. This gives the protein CASSPSIVNEQFF.

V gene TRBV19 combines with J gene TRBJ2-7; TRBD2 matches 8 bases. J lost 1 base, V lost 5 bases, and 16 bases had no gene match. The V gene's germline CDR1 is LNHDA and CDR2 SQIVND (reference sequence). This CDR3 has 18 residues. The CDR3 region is CASSLVGIAGNPSYEQYF. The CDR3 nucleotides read TGTGCCAGTAGTTTGGTGGGGATAGCGGGAAATCCATCCTACGAGCAGTACTTC.

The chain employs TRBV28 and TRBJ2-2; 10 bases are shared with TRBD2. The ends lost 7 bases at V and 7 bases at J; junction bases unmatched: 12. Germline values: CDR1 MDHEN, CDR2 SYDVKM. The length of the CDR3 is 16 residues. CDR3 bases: TGTGCCAGCACCCAAACTAGCGGGATAGTTGGCGGGGAGCTGTTTTTT. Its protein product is CASTQTSGIVGGELFF.

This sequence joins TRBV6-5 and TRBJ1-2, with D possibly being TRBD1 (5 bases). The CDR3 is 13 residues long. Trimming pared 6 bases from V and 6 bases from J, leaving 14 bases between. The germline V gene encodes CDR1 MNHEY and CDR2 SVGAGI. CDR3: CASSEGRLNGYTF. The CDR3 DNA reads TGTGCCAGCAGCGAGGGGCGGCTGAATGGCTACACCTTC.

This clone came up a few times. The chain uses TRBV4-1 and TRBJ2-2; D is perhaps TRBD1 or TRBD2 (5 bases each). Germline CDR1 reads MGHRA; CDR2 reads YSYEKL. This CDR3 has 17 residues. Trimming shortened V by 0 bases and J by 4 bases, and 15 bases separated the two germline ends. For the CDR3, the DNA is TGCGCCAGCAGCCAAGATGTGGGTTCCGGGGCCACCGGGGAGCTGTTTTTT. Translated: CASSQDVGSGATGELFF.

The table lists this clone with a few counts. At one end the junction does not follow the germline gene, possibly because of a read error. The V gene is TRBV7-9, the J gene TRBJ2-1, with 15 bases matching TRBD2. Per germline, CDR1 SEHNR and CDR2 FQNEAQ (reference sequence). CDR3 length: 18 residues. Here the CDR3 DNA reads TGTGCCGGCAGGACTAGCGGGAGGGCCTGGAGCTCCTACAATGAGCAGTTCTTC. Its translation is CAGRTSGRAWSSYNEQFF.

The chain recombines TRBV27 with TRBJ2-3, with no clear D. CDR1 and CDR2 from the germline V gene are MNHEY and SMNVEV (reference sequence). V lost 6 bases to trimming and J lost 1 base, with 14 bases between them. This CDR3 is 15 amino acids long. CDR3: CASSSRLSGTDTQYF. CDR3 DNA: TGTGCCAGCAGCTCCAGACTGTCTGGCACAGATACGCAGTATTTT.

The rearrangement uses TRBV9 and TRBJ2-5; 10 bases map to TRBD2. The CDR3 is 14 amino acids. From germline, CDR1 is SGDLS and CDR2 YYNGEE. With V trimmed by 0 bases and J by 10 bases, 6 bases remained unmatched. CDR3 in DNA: TGTGCCAGCAGCGTAGGCCTAGCGGGAGCGGTCCAGTACTTC. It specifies CASSVGLAGAVQYF.

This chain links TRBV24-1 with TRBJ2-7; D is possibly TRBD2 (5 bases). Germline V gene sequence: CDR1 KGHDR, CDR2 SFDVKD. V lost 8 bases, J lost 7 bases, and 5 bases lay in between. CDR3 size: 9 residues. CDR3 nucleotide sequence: TGTGCCACCACGGGGGAGCAGTACTTC. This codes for CATTGEQYF.

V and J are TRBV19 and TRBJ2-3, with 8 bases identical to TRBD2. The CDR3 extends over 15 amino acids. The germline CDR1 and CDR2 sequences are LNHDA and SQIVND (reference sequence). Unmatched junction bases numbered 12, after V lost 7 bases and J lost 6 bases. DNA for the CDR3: TGTGCCAGTAATAGAGCGGGGGTGGGCAAGGATACGCAGTATTTT. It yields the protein CASNRAGVGKDTQYF.

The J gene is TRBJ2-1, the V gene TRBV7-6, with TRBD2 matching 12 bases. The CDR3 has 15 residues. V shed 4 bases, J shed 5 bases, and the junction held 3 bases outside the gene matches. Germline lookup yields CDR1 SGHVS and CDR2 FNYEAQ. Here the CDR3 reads CASSSGLAGHNEQFF. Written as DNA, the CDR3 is TGTGCCAGCAGCTCAGGACTAGCGGGGCACAATGAGCAGTTCTTC.

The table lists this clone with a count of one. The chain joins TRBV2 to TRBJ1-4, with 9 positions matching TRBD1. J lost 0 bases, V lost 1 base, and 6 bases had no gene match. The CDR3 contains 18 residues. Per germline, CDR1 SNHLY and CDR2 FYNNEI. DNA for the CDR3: TGTGCCAGCAGTGAAGTTTGGGGACAGGGAGCAACTAATGAAAAACTGTTTTTT. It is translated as CASSEVWGQGATNEKLFF.

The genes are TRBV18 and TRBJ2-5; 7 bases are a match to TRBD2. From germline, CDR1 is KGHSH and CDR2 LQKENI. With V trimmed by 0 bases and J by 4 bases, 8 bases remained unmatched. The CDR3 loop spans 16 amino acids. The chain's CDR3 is CASSPPVMGGRETQYF. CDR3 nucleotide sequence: TGTGCCAGCTCACCACCGGTGATGGGCGGGAGAGAGACCCAGTACTTC.

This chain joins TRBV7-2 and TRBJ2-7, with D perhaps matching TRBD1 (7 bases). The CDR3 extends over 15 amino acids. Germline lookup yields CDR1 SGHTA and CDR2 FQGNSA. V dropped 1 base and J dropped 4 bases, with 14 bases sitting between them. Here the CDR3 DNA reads TGTGCCAGCAGCTTAGGATTGACAGGGAGGTACGAGCAGTACTTC. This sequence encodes CASSLGLTGRYEQYF.

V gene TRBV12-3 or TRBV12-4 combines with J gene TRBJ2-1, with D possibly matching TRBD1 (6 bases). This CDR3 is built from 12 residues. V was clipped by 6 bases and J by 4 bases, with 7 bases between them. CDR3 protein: CASSQGYNEQFF. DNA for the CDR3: TGTGCCAGCAGCCAGGGGTACAATGAGCAGTTCTTC.